This section outlines one TCR beta chain sequence together with its context. It was with 60 Vbeta and 13 Jbeta primers that the PCR ran. Produced via immunoSEQ multiplex PCR; TCRdb's table is partial and in-frame only. The table records under 200,000 clones, roughly 80% of them present only once. The CDR3 covers 14 residues. Between the trimmed V and J ends, which lost 5 bases and 3 bases, there was a span of 14 bases. Germline CDR1 and CDR2: MNHEY and SMNVEV (reference sequence). The record originates from a study of cytomegalovirus exposure and HLA in healthy donors. The chain recombines TRBV27 with TRBJ2-7; a possible D gene is TRBD1 (7 bases). The sequence derives from a human donor in good health. The sequencing sample was made of PBMCs. The DNA for the CDR3 is TGTGCCAGCAGTCGCGGGACAGATTACTACGAGCAGTACTTC. It codes for CASSRGTDYYEQYF.